A selection of T cell receptor beta chains follows, all from one sample in a study of OX40 agonist ivuxolimab in advanced cancers. Profiling relied on immunoSEQ multiplex PCR, and the TCRdb table lists in-frame clones only, not all of them. The data contain tens of thousands of clones, about 86% of them singletons. Material: CD4+ or CD8+ T cells sorted from blood, obtained in a trial of the OX40 agonist ivuxolimab. The receptors originated from an adult with an advanced solid tumor such as melanoma, head and neck, liver or kidney cancer. Each CDR3 is given with its conserved first and last residue. Each record gives: V gene, CDR3 length, D gene, clone size, J gene, CDR3 DNA, CDR3 protein. The D gene is left open where the match is weak. Clone sizes are given selectively: once, few, many, or a class where the clone is expanded.

>TRBV28|16|TRBD2|.|TRBJ2-1
TGTGCCAGCAGTAGCGGGACTAGCGGGGGGTACAATGAGCAGTTCTTC
CASSSGTSGGYNEQFF
>TRBV30|15|TRBD1|.|TRBJ2-7
TGTGCCTGTATAGACCGGGACAGGAGCTCCTACGAGCAGTACTTC
CACIDRDRSSYEQYF
>TRBV11-3|16|TRBD1|few|TRBJ2-5
TGTGCCAGCAGCTTAGGGTCCCAACAGGGGGAAGAGACCCAGTACTTC
CASSLGSQQGEETQYF
>TRBV11-2|19|TRBD1|few|TRBJ1-3
TGTGCCAGCAGCCCTCGGGGGACAGGGGACTATGCCTCTGGAAACACCATATATTTT
CASSPRGTGDYASGNTIYF
>TRBV10-2|18|TRBD1|.|TRBJ2-3
TGCGCCAGCAGTGAGCCAATTACAGGGGGCAGGGTCGGAGATACGCAGTATTTT
CASSEPITGGRVGDTQYF
>TRBV30|14|TRBD1|.|TRBJ1-3
TGTGCCTGGAGCCGAACAGGGGTCGGAAACACCATATATTTT
CAWSRTGVGNTIYF
>TRBV11-3|17|TRBD2|.|TRBJ2-1
TGTGCCAGCAGCCCCCGGGGGGGGGCGGGGGCTTACAATGAGCAGTTCTTC
CASSPRGGAGAYNEQFF
>TRBV6-1|15|.|.|TRBJ1-2
TGTGCCAGCAGTGAACCCAGGGTGGGATCTTATGGCTACACCTTC
CASSEPRVGSYGYTF
>TRBV28|15|TRBD1|.|TRBJ1-2
TGTGCCAGCAGTTTAACGGGACAGGCGGGCTATGGCTACACCTTC
CASSLTGQAGYGYTF
>TRBV7-9|17|.|.|TRBJ2-1
TGTGCCAGCAGCGCGCCGCGCCGGACAGCCCCCTACAATGAGCAGTTCTTC
CASSAPRRTAPYNEQFF
>TRBV29-1|11|.|.|TRBJ2-5
TGCAGCATGAGACCCGCAGAGACCCAGTACTTC
CSMRPAETQYF
>TRBV5-5|13|.|.|TRBJ2-5
TGTGCCAGCAGCCCCACGGAGTCAGAGACCCAGTACTTC
CASSPTESETQYF
>TRBV9|13|.|.|TRBJ2-5
TGTGCCAGCAGCGTAGCGGCTCGGGAGACCCAGTACTTC
CASSVAARETQYF
>TRBV20-1|11|.|.|TRBJ2-7
TGCAGTTCTGGAGGATACGAAAAGCAGTACTTC
CSSGGYEKQYF
>TRBV11-1|16|TRBD2|.|TRBJ2-7
TGTGCCAGCAGCCCTGTAGCGGGAGGGCCTCCCTACGAGCAGTACTTC
CASSPVAGGPPYEQYF